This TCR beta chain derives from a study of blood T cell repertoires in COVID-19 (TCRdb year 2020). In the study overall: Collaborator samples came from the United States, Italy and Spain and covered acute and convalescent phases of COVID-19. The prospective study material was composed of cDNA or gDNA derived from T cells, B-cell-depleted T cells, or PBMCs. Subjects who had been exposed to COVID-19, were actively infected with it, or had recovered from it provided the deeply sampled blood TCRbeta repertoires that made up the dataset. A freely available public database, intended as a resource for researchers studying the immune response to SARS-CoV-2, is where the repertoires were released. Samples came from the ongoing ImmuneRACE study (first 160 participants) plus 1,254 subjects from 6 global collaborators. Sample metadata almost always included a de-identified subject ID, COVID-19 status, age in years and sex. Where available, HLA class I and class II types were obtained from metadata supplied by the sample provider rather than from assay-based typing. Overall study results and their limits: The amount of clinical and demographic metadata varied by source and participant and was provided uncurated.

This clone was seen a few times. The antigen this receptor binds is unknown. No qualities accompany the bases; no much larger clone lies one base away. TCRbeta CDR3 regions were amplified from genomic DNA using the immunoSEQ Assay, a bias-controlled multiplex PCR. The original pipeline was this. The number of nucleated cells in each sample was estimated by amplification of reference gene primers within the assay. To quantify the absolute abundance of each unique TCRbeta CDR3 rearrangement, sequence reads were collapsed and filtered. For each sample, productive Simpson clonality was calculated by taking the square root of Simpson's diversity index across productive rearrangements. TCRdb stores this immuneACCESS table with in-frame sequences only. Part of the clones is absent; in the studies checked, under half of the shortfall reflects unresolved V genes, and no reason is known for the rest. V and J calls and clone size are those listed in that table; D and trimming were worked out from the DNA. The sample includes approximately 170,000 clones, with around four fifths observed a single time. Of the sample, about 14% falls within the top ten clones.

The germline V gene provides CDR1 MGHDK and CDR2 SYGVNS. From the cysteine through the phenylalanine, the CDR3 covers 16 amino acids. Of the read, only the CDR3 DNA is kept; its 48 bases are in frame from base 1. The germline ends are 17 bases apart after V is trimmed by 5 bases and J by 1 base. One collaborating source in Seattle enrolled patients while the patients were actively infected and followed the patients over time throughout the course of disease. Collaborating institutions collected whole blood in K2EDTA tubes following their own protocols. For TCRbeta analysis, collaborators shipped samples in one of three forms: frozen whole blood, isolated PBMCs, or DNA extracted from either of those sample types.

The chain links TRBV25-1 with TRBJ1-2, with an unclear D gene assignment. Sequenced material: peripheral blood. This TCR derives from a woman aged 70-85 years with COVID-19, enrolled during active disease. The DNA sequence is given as TGTGCCAGCAGTCAAGGTGGCCCTCAGGATAACTATGGCTACACCTTC. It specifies CASSQGGPQDNYGYTF.